Following are 31 T cell receptor beta chains from one sample sequenced in a study of cytomegalovirus exposure and HLA in healthy donors. This table comes from immunoSEQ multiplex PCR, and its TCRdb copy is limited to in-frame clones, with some not included. Here the sample spans fewer than 120,000 clones, approximately 90% being singletons. The sequencing input was PBMCs. These TCRs come from a woman in her twenties or thirties in good health and CMV-seropositive.

The chain recombines TRBV6-1 with TRBJ2-1, with TRBD1 matching over 7 bases. The trim removed 6 bases at V and 2 bases at J, leaving 7 bases unmatched. There are 15 residues in the CDR3. The germline V gene encodes CDR1 MNHNS and CDR2 SASEGT. The CDR3 region is CASREMTGTYNEQFF. In DNA, the CDR3 is TGTGCCAGCAGAGAAATGACAGGGACCTACAATGAGCAGTTCTTC.

The V gene is TRBV7-8, the J gene TRBJ2-1, with 8 positions matching TRBD1. This CDR3 has 16 amino acids. Unmatched junction bases numbered 8, after V lost 1 base and J lost 6 bases. From germline, CDR1 is SGHVS and CDR2 FQNEAQ. The CDR3 DNA reads as TGTGCCAGCAGCTTAGGGTACAGGGGGATCCCCAATGAGCAGTTCTTC. It specifies CASSLGYRGIPNEQFF.

The chain carries TRBV27 and TRBJ2-7; 8 nucleotides align to TRBD2. V shed 3 bases, J shed 2 bases, and the junction held 18 bases outside the gene matches. The CDR3 consists of 19 residues. The germline V gene has CDR1 MNHEY and CDR2 SMNVEV (reference sequence). This chain's CDR3 is CASSFKSRLANPLPYEQYF. The CDR3 region has the DNA TGTGCCAGCAGTTTCAAAAGCAGACTAGCGAACCCGCTACCCTACGAGCAGTACTTC.

The chain has TRBV5-1 and TRBJ1-6; 7 positions match TRBD1. Germline V lookup: CDR1 SGHRS, CDR2 YFSETQ. V was clipped by 4 bases and J by 8 bases; unmatched bases: 3. CDR3 length: 13 amino acids. For the CDR3, the DNA is TGCGCCAGCAGCATAGACAGGGATTCACCCCTCCACTTT. It specifies CASSIDRDSPLHF.

The chain combines TRBV15 with TRBJ1-4; weak D call: TRBD1 (6 bases). The germline V gene encodes CDR1 LNHNV and CDR2 YYDKDF (reference sequence). The CDR3 sequence is 15 residues long. V shed 4 bases and J shed 4 bases, with 13 bases lying between them. Written as DNA, the CDR3 is TGTGCCACCAGCAACCAGGGGCAGCTTAATGAAAAACTGTTTTTT. Its protein product is CATSNQGQLNEKLFF.

The genes are TRBV30 and TRBJ1-5; no reliable D call. The V gene lost 0 bases and the J gene lost 2 bases, with 8 bases spanning the gap. The germline V gene has CDR1 GTSNPN and CDR2 SVGIG (reference sequence). The CDR3 spans 14 residues. The CDR3 sequence: CAWSVSPRNQPQHF. The CDR3 bases are TGTGCCTGGAGTGTAAGCCCCCGCAATCAGCCCCAGCATTTT.

This clone was counted a few times. The J gene is TRBJ2-1, the V gene TRBV5-1; 14 nucleotides agree with TRBD2. The germline CDR1 and CDR2 sequences are SGHRS and YFSETQ. The trim removed 0 bases at V and 9 bases at J, leaving 5 bases unmatched. This CDR3 comprises 16 residues. The CDR3 DNA reads as TGCGCCAGCAGCTTGGCCGGACTAGCGGGGGGCGGTGAGCAGTTCTTC. This gives the protein CASSLAGLAGGGEQFF.

The chain has TRBV18 and TRBJ2-2; no clear D. Trimming cost V 3 bases and J 4 bases, with 12 bases left between them. The germline CDR1 and CDR2 sequences are KGHSH and LQKENI. The CDR3 length is 15 residues. The DNA for the CDR3 is TGTGCCAGCTCACCCCTGGTGGCCAGCACCGGGGAGCTGTTTTTT. Translated: CASSPLVASTGELFF.

The rearrangement links TRBV5-1 to TRBJ2-5, with no clear D. V was clipped by 0 bases and J by 5 bases, with 17 bases between them. The length of the CDR3 is 16 residues. Germline V gene lookup returns CDR1 SGHRS and CDR2 YFSETQ. The CDR3 region is CASSLGFRFSGETQYF. CDR3 bases: TGCGCCAGCAGCTTGGGCTTCCGGTTCTCCGGTGAGACCCAGTACTTC.

V is TRBV9 and J is TRBJ2-2; no clear D. V lost 0 bases and J 1 base, leaving 4 bases between the germline ends. In germline, CDR1 is SGDLS, CDR2 YYNGEE. This CDR3 is 14 amino acids long. The CDR3: CASSVGQNTGELFF. The CDR3 DNA is TGTGCCAGCAGCGTAGGGCAGAACACCGGGGAGCTGTTTTTT.

The V gene is TRBV19, the J gene TRBJ2-7; 7 positions agree with TRBD1. This CDR3 region has 14 residues. In germline, CDR1 is LNHDA, CDR2 SQIVND (reference sequence). The ends lost 2 bases at V and 5 bases at J; junction bases unmatched: 6. The CDR3 DNA follows: TGTGCCAGTAGTATACATAACAGGGGAGACGAGCAGTACTTC. Protein: CASSIHNRGDEQYF.

V is TRBV7-9 and J is TRBJ2-7; the D is unclear. This CDR3 is built from 16 residues. Per germline, CDR1 SEHNR and CDR2 FQNEAQ (reference sequence). The germline V and J ends were trimmed by 5 bases and 4 bases, with 21 bases remaining between them. DNA of the CDR3: TGTGCCAGCAGCCCGCTCGCAGGCGATTTTGGTTACGAGCAGTACTTC. This translates into CASSPLAGDFGYEQYF.

The chain has TRBV5-6 and TRBJ2-1; D not certain. There are 11 residues in the CDR3. The ends were cut back, 0 bases at V and 9 bases at J, with 4 bases in the middle. Looked up from germline, CDR1 is SGHDT and CDR2 is YYEEEE. For the CDR3, the DNA is TGTGCCAGCAGCTTGGTCAGTGAGCAGTTCTTC. Translation: CASSLVSEQFF.

This clone occurred once. This chain links TRBV7-9 with TRBJ2-1, with 11 bases matching TRBD1. With 5 bases clipped from V and 2 bases from J, the junction kept 5 bases outside the gene matches. In germline, CDR1 is SEHNR, CDR2 FQNEAQ (reference sequence). The CDR3 consists of 16 residues. The CDR3: CASSPPGQGAYNEQFF. CDR3 sequence (DNA): TGTGCCAGCAGCCCCCCGGGACAGGGGGCCTACAATGAGCAGTTCTTC. Full variable domain (outside the CDR3, taken from reference TRBV7-9 and TRBJ2-1): DTGVSQNPRHKITKRGQNVTFRCDPISEHNRLYWYRQTLGQGPEFLTYFQNEAQLEKSRLLSDRFSAERPKGSFSTLEIQRTEQGDSAMYLCASSPPGQGAYNEQFFGPGTRLTVL.

The count of this clone is one. The J gene is TRBJ2-7, the V gene TRBV28; D might be TRBD1 (5 bases). Deletions cut 4 bases from V and 0 bases from J, with 10 bases between. Germline V gene sequence: CDR1 MDHEN, CDR2 SYDVKM. This CDR3 spans 14 amino acids. CDR3 protein: CASSSTESSYEQYF. DNA for the CDR3: TGTGCCAGCAGTTCGACAGAGAGCTCCTACGAGCAGTACTTC.

V usage is TRBV11-2 and J usage is TRBJ2-2; 7 bases are shared with TRBD1. Germline lookup yields CDR1 SGHAT and CDR2 FQNNGV. The CDR3 is 15 residues long. The trim removed 1 base at V and 3 bases at J, leaving 2 bases unmatched. The CDR3 DNA sequence: TGTGCCAGCAGCTTAGGCACAGGGGACACCGGGGAGCTGTTTTTT. This gives the protein CASSLGTGDTGELFF. The whole variable domain, remainder taken from reference TRBV11-2 and TRBJ2-2, is EAGVAQSPRYKIIEKRQSVAFWCNPISGHATLYWYQQILGQGPKLLIQFQNNGVVDDSQLPKDRFSAERLKGVDSTLKIQPAKLEDSAVYLCASSLGTGDTGELFFGEGSRLTVL.

The gene calls are TRBV2 and TRBJ2-4, with TRBD1 identical over 9 bases. The CDR3 contains 14 residues. Germline CDR1 is SNHLY and CDR2 is FYNNEI. The V and J ends lost 7 bases and 6 bases, in that order; junction bases with no gene match: 7. This CDR3 is CASTQEGQGNIQYF. CDR3 in DNA: TGTGCCAGCACCCAAGAGGGACAGGGAAACATTCAGTACTTC.

The chain employs TRBV30 and TRBJ2-2; D call uncertain. The CDR3 sequence is 13 residues long. Germline-derived CDR1 and CDR2 are GTSNPN and SVGIG (reference sequence). With 0 bases removed from V and 6 bases from J, the gap between germline ends came to 8 bases. CDR3 coding DNA: TGTGCCTGGAGTGTACTTGGTGCCGGGGAGCTGTTTTTT. Translating it yields CAWSVLGAGELFF.

This clone was picked up a small number of times. This chain connects TRBV9 to TRBJ2-7; 9 positions match TRBD2. CDR3 length: 16 amino acids. The V and J ends lost 1 base and 4 bases, in that order; junction bases with no gene match: 9. Germline CDR1 SGDLS, CDR2 YYNGEE. The chain's CDR3 is CASSVRPSGEGYEQYF. The CDR3 DNA is TGTGCCAGCAGCGTACGACCTAGCGGGGAAGGGTACGAGCAGTACTTC.

The chain recombines TRBV9 with TRBJ2-3; 8 bases are shared with TRBD1. CDR3 length: 17 residues. J lost 7 bases, V lost 2 bases, and 15 bases had no gene match. Germline V gene lookup returns CDR1 SGDLS and CDR2 YYNGEE. The CDR3 bases are TGTGCCAGCAGCGTTAGGGCTGGGACAGGCGCCACTAATACGCAGTATTTT. Protein: CASSVRAGTGATNTQYF.

The rearrangement joins TRBV6-1 to TRBJ2-4; 8 bases line up with TRBD1. V lost 3 bases and J lost 8; bases outside the gene matches: 6. The CDR3 runs to 14 residues. Germline V gene sequence: CDR1 MNHNS, CDR2 SASEGT. The CDR3 spells CASSDGQGWDIQYF. The DNA for the CDR3 is TGTGCCAGCAGTGACGGACAGGGCTGGGACATTCAGTACTTC.

A single count supports this clone. V is TRBV20-1 and J is TRBJ1-1, with no clear D. The CDR3 loop spans 11 amino acids. Per germline, CDR1 DFQATT and CDR2 SNEGSKA (reference sequence). V dropped 3 bases and J dropped 10 bases, with 12 bases sitting between them. The CDR3 DNA reads TGCAGTGCTAGGATCCGGGGAGGAGCTTTCTTT. It specifies CSARIRGGAFF.

The V and J genes are TRBV4-3 and TRBJ2-4, with 9 bases identical to TRBD1. Germline lookup yields CDR1 LGHNA and CDR2 YSLEER. With 5 bases clipped from V and 7 bases from J, the junction kept 6 bases outside the gene matches. The CDR3 runs 14 residues. The CDR3 DNA follows: TGCGCCAGCAGCTCTGACAGGGGGGGGAACATTCAGTACTTC. Protein product: CASSSDRGGNIQYF.

The chain recombines TRBV7-9 with TRBJ2-7; TRBD1 agrees at 9 bases. The CDR3 totals 15 residues. Per germline, CDR1 SEHNR and CDR2 FQNEAQ (reference sequence). J lost 2 bases, V lost 5 bases, and 7 bases had no gene match. The CDR3 loop is CASSTGTGWTYEQYF. In DNA form, the CDR3 reads TGTGCCAGCAGCACCGGGACAGGGTGGACCTACGAGCAGTACTTC.

The rearrangement uses TRBV7-6 and TRBJ2-3, with 12 nucleotides matching TRBD1. V lost 5 bases to trimming and J lost 3 bases; unmatched junction nucleotides: 6. Germline-derived CDR1 and CDR2 are SGHVS and FNYEAQ. This CDR3 has 16 residues. CDR3 DNA: TGTGCCAGCAGCCTGGGGACAGGGGGCTTGACAGATACGCAGTATTTT. This translates into CASSLGTGGLTDTQYF.

The chain carries TRBV27 and TRBJ1-1, with D possibly being TRBD1 (5 bases). In germline, CDR1 is MNHEY, CDR2 SMNVEV (reference sequence). The CDR3 contains 15 residues. Trimming pared 7 bases from V and 1 base from J, leaving 16 bases between. The CDR3 DNA follows: TGTGCCAGCAAGACCCTCGGGGGTCGGAACACTGAAGCTTTCTTT. Protein product: CASKTLGGRNTEAFF.

There are many counts of this clone. The chain recombines TRBV11-2 with TRBJ2-1; 10 nucleotides line up with TRBD2. The germline gives CDR1 SGHAT, CDR2 FQNNGV. The CDR3 consists of 16 residues. J gave up 4 bases and V 6 bases, and 9 bases lay outside the gene matches. In DNA form, the CDR3 reads TGTGCCAGCAGACCCTCCGGGACTAGCGTATACAATGAGCAGTTCTTC. It translates to CASRPSGTSVYNEQFF.

The V gene is TRBV2, the J gene TRBJ2-7; 9 nucleotides line up with TRBD1. Germline V lookup: CDR1 SNHLY, CDR2 FYNNEI. V was pared by 10 bases and J by 5 bases, with 6 bases of the junction left unmatched. This CDR3 spans 12 amino acids. Here the CDR3 reads CATRTGENEQYF. The CDR3 DNA reads TGTGCCACTAGGACAGGGGAGAACGAGCAGTACTTC.

The sample holds one count of this clone. The gene calls are TRBV6-5 and TRBJ1-4; maybe TRBD1 (6 bases). Germline CDR1 is MNHEY and CDR2 is SVGAGI. The CDR3 is 15 residues long. V was shortened by 5 bases and J by 2 bases, with 12 bases between the two germline ends. CDR3: CASSRVGATNEKLFF. For the CDR3, the DNA is TGTGCCAGCAGTCGAGTGGGGGCGACTAATGAAAAACTGTTTTTT.

This clone was seen a single time. The rearrangement uses TRBV6-1 and TRBJ1-2, with 8 nucleotides matching TRBD1. The V and J ends lost 7 bases and 8 bases, in that order; junction bases with no gene match: 15. From germline, CDR1 is MNHNS and CDR2 SASEGT. This CDR3 has 15 residues. The DNA of the CDR3 is TGTGCCAGCAACAGGGGGGGGGCGTATGTGGCCGGCTACACCTTC. Translated, it gives CASNRGGAYVAGYTF.

This chain connects TRBV30 to TRBJ2-3; D unresolved. This CDR3 comprises 12 residues. Trimming left V 5 bases short and J 6 bases short, with 12 bases between. CDR1 and CDR2 (germline): GTSNPN, SVGIG (reference sequence). The chain's CDR3 is CAWSLPGDTQYF. For the CDR3, the DNA is TGTGCCTGGTCCCTTCCCGGGGATACGCAGTATTTT.